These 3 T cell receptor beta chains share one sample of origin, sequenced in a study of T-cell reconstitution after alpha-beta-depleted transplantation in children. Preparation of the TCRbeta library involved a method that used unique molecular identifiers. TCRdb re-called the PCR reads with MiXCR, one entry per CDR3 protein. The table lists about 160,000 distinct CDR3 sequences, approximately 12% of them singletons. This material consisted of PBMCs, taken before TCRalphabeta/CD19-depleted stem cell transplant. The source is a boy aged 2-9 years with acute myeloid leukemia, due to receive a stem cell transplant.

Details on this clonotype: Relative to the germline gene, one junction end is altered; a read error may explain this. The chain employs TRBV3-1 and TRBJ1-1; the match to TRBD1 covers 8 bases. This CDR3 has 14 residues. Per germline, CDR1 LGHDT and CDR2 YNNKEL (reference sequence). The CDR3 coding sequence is TGTGCCATCAGCCTAGGACAGGGCGGCACTGAAGCTTTCTTT. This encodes CAISLGQGGTEAFF.

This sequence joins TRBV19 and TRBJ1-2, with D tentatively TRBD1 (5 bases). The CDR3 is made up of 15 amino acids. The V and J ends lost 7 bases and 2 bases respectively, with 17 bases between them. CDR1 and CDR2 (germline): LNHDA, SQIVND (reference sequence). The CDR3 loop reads CASTESGAGNYGYTF. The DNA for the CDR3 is TGTGCCAGTACCGAAAGCGGGGCAGGCAACTATGGCTACACCTTC.

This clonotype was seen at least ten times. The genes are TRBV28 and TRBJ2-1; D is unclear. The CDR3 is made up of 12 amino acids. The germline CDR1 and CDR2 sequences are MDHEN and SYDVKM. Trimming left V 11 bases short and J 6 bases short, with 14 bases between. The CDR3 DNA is TGTGCCGGGTCGAGGATACCCAATGAGCAGTTCTTC. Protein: CAGSRIPNEQFF.